The rows below give T cell receptor beta chains drawn from one sample of a study of T cell repertoires in cytomegalovirus infection. TCRdb recomputed calls from the reads with MiXCR, one row per CDR3 protein. The sample contains 200,000 to 300,000 distinct CDR3 sequences, around 9% of which appear only once. What was sequenced was PBMCs. The receptors shown here come from a human donor in good health (CMV status not recorded). Some clones in this sample may be carry-over from other donors' samples. Both conserved end residues are part of each CDR3. Each record gives: V gene, J gene, CDR3 length, CDR3 protein.

V: TRBV29-1
J: TRBJ2-6
length: 13
CDR3: CSVRITGANVLTF

V: TRBV3-1
J: TRBJ2-1
length: 17
CDR3: CASSQGLAGGSYNEQFF

V: TRBV2
J: TRBJ2-2
length: 15
CDR3: CASSWEQDDTGELFF

V: TRBV11-2
J: TRBJ2-7
length: 15
CDR3: CASSPQTVISYEQYF

V: TRBV28
J: TRBJ2-2
length: 14
CDR3: CATPGTGVTGELFF

V: TRBV12-3/TRBV12-4
J: TRBJ2-2
length: 13
CDR3: CASTLRSTGELFF

V: TRBV7-2
J: TRBJ2-1
length: 15
CDR3: CASSPTSGSKNEQFF

V: TRBV30
J: TRBJ2-7
length: 13
CDR3: CAWSVSLSYEQYF

V: TRBV29-1
J: TRBJ1-1
length: 14
CDR3: CSVAGGPPNTEAFF

V: TRBV12-3/TRBV12-4
J: TRBJ2-3
length: 16
CDR3: CASTFSSGGFADTQYF

V: TRBV6-5
J: TRBJ1-4
length: 17
CDR3: CASSPTGGRGTNEKLFF

V: TRBV7-2
J: TRBJ2-6
length: 16
CDR3: CASSPRLGTGANVLTF

V: TRBV12-3/TRBV12-4
J: TRBJ1-2
length: 15
CDR3: CASSTFGGSNYGYTF

V: TRBV7-2
J: TRBJ1-2
length: 15
CDR3: CASSPGQATRYGYTF

V: TRBV7-2
J: TRBJ2-2
length: 13
CDR3: CASSLGLPGELFF

V: TRBV11-2
J: TRBJ2-4
length: 17
CDR3: CASSAGLAGTVKNIQYF

V: TRBV11-2
J: TRBJ1-1
length: 15
CDR3: CASSSGTGVFGEAFF

V: TRBV4-2
J: TRBJ1-5
length: 16
CDR3: CASSQDLQGGGQPQHF

V: TRBV5-1
J: TRBJ2-3
length: 14
CDR3: CASSELATSDTQYF

V: TRBV19
J: TRBJ2-1
length: 17
CDR3: CASSIDPRRITYNEQFF

V: TRBV5-4
J: TRBJ1-2
length: 15
CDR3: CASSDTGLRSYGYTF

V: TRBV7-2
J: TRBJ1-3
length: 15
CDR3: CASSLDTSSGNTIYF

V: TRBV7-2
J: TRBJ1-4
length: 12
CDR3: CASKRPNEKLFF

V: TRBV20-1
J: TRBJ1-1
length: 15
CDR3: CSAEPGQGMNTEAFF

V: TRBV20-1
J: TRBJ2-7
length: 15
CDR3: CSARDRAGVSYEQYF

V: TRBV7-9
J: TRBJ2-3
length: 16
CDR3: CASSLGQGRSTDTQYF

V: TRBV12-3/TRBV12-4
J: TRBJ1-1
length: 13
CDR3: CASRLEGRTEAFF

V: TRBV7-2
J: TRBJ1-3
length: 14
CDR3: CASTVENSGNTIYF

V: TRBV11-3
J: TRBJ2-1
length: 14
CDR3: CASSHRGQTNEQFF

V: TRBV12-3/TRBV12-4
J: TRBJ1-4
length: 11
CDR3: CASSLGQQLFF

V: TRBV7-6
J: TRBJ2-1
length: 13
CDR3: CASSPHLFNEQFF

V: TRBV6-1
J: TRBJ2-3
length: 15
CDR3: CASRTGTSATDTQYF

V: TRBV7-2
J: TRBJ2-7
length: 16
CDR3: CASRSLAGGLPYEQYF

V: TRBV7-2
J: TRBJ2-7
length: 14
CDR3: CASTPGLANDEQYF

V: TRBV20-1
J: TRBJ2-5
length: 13
CDR3: CSARRTSRGTQYF

V: TRBV6-2/TRBV6-3
J: TRBJ1-5
length: 12
CDR3: CASSYQLKPQHF

V: TRBV7-2
J: TRBJ2-7
length: 18
CDR3: CASSLPTGRERSSYEQYF

V: TRBV20-1
J: TRBJ2-1
length: 14
CDR3: CSARAQRIYNEQFF

V: TRBV2
J: TRBJ2-1
length: 15
CDR3: CASSLLAGGRNEQFF

V: TRBV5-1
J: TRBJ2-2
length: 14
CDR3: CASSLGRNTGALFF

V: TRBV12-3/TRBV12-4
J: TRBJ2-5
length: 16
CDR3: CASSTPGLAGLMTQYF

V: TRBV27
J: TRBJ2-7
length: 18
CDR3: CASSLSIGPGQGSYEQYF

V: TRBV12-3/TRBV12-4
J: TRBJ2-1
length: 11
CDR3: CASSYVTEQFF

V: TRBV7-2
J: TRBJ1-2
length: 16
CDR3: CASSLGTDLAKKGYTF